This entry describes one T cell receptor beta chain. As yet, its antigen is unknown. The V end was cut by 5 bases, the J end by 3 bases, with 11 bases between. Germline V gene sequence: CDR1 SGHRS, CDR2 YFSETQ. This CDR3 has 14 residues. This sample stems from a study of cytotoxic CD8 clonotypes in ibrutinib-treated CLL. Findings and caveats of the study: Public clonotypes were rare and shrank or held steady on treatment.

The intended depth for sequencing was 1 in 200,000 to 1 in 1 million T cells. The data were produced by immunoSEQ multiplex PCR, yet TCRdb's version contains in-frame clones alone and is incomplete. The sample shows over 140,000 clones, 80% of them seen only once. This sequence joins TRBV5-1 and TRBJ2-2, with D hard to call. The receptor was derived from a human donor with chronic lymphocytic leukemia. The material was PBMCs, obtained after 36 months of ibrutinib treatment. CDR3 nucleotides: TGCGCCAGCAGGCTCACTGGGGACACCGGGGAGCTGTTTTTT. Protein: CASRLTGDTGELFF.